Below are 5 T cell receptor beta chains sequenced from a single sample in a study of beta chain features in type 1 diabetes. The study, taken as a whole, reports: In all four CD4+ subsets, TCRB CDR3 length was significantly, moderately reduced in type 1 diabetes.

Investigators reverse transcribed all isolated RNA, so they sequenced expressed TCRB transcripts. Profiling relied on immunoSEQ multiplex PCR, and the TCRdb table lists in-frame clones only, not all of them. The data contain about 700,000 clones, around 15% of them singletons. Their specific antigens are unknown. The sequencing input was naive CD4+ T cells from blood. The receptors come from a man aged 18 to 30 with type 1 diabetes.

The table lists this clone with a few counts. This rearrangement joins TRBV27 to TRBJ1-2, with 9 bases matching TRBD1. This CDR3 has 14 amino acids. Per germline, CDR1 MNHEY and CDR2 SMNVEV (reference sequence). With V trimmed by 5 bases and J by 6 bases, 7 bases remained unmatched. Here the CDR3 reads CASSGEQGADGYTF. Here the CDR3 DNA reads TGTGCCAGCAGTGGGGAACAGGGGGCGGATGGCTACACCTTC.

This clone showed up just a few times. This chain uses TRBV6-1 with TRBJ2-1; 12 bases are a match to TRBD2. V was clipped by 6 bases and J by 5 bases; unmatched bases: 5. CDR1 is MNHNS and CDR2 is SASEGT in the germline V gene. This CDR3 has 15 residues. CDR3 sequence: CASRYTSGGNNEQFF. DNA for the CDR3: TGTGCCAGCAGATACACTAGCGGGGGGAACAATGAGCAGTTCTTC.

V and J are TRBV30 and TRBJ1-2; 7 bases are a match to TRBD1. V trimming: 7 bases; J trimming: 5 bases; junction bases outside the gene matches: 13. CDR1 and CDR2 from the germline V gene are GTSNPN and SVGIG (reference sequence). This CDR3 has 14 residues. Written as DNA, the CDR3 is TGTGCCTACAATCAGGGGGTTAGAGGATATGGCTACACCTTC. Translating gives CAYNQGVRGYGYTF.

This clone showed up just a few times. The chain carries TRBV5-1 and TRBJ2-5; D not certain. The CDR3 loop spans 15 amino acids. Trimming cost V 1 base and J 3 bases, with 13 bases left between them. The V gene's germline CDR1 is SGHRS and CDR2 YFSETQ. The CDR3: CASSLLSLVEETQYF. The CDR3 DNA reads as TGCGCCAGCAGCTTGCTTTCGCTTGTCGAAGAGACCCAGTACTTC.

The chain combines TRBV27 with TRBJ1-4; D perhaps matches TRBD1 (6 bases). This CDR3 spans 15 amino acids. In germline, CDR1 is MNHEY, CDR2 SMNVEV (reference sequence). Deletions cut 0 bases from V and 6 bases from J, with 11 bases between. Here the CDR3 reads CASSLSGAVYEKLFF. The CDR3 DNA sequence: TGTGCCAGCAGTTTATCGGGGGCTGTTTATGAAAAACTGTTTTTT.